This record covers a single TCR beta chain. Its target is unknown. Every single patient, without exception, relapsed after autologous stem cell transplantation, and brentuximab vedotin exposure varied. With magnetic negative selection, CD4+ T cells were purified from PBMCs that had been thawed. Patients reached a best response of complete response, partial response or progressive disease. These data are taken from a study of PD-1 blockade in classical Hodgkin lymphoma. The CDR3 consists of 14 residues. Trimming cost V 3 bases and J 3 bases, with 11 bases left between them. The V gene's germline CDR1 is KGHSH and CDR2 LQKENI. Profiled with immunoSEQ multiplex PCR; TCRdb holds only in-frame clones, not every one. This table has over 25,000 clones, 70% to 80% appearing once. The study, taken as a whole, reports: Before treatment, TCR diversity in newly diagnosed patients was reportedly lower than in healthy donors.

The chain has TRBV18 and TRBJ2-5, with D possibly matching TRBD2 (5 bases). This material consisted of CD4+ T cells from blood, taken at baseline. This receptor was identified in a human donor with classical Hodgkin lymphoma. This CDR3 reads CASSPRVIEETQYF. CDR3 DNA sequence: TGTGCCAGCTCACCGCGGGTCATAGAAGAGACCCAGTACTTC.